These 28 T cell receptor beta chains were sequenced from one sample in a study of blood T cells in healthy people across ages. Combining a sample-barcoded 5' primer with a J-beta primer mix, a second PCR ran for about 7 to 12 cycles. TCRdb itself ran the 5' RACE reads through MiXCR, one entry per CDR3 protein. There are roughly 560,000 distinct CDR3 sequences in the sample; 24% occur only once, and less than 9% lies in the top ten. These same records also appear under a second study, on T cells of mothers and their children.

Sequenced sample: blood. The receptor set was obtained from a boy younger than 18 in good health.

This chain joins TRBV29-1 and TRBJ2-7; maybe TRBD1 (6 bases). CDR1 SQVTM and CDR2 ANQGSEA come from the germline V gene. The CDR3 length is 13 residues. Trimming took off 5 bases at V and 2 bases at J, with 13 bases between the two ends. CDR3 region: CSVCRDTPYEQYF. In DNA form, the CDR3 reads TGCAGCGTTTGCCGGGACACCCCCTACGAGCAGTACTTC.

The chain links TRBV29-1 to TRBJ2-5, with 8 bases aligning to TRBD1. V was clipped by 7 bases and J by 6 bases; unmatched bases: 7. The CDR3 has 12 residues. Germline V CDR1 and CDR2: SQVTM, ANQGSEA. CDR3 loop: CSALTGVKTQYF. The CDR3 DNA follows: TGCAGCGCTTTGACAGGGGTAAAGACCCAGTACTTC.

The V gene is TRBV4-3, the J gene TRBJ2-7; TRBD1 agrees at 9 bases. Germline V gene sequence: CDR1 LGHNA, CDR2 YSLEER. V dropped 1 base and J dropped 4; count of bases not matched to a gene: 2. The length of the CDR3 is 14 residues. The CDR3 nucleotides read TGCGCCAGCAGCCAAGGAGACAGGGGGTACGAGCAGTACTTC. Translated, it gives CASSQGDRGYEQYF.

This clonotype was observed a few times. J is TRBJ2-1 and V is TRBV18; D call uncertain. The length of the CDR3 is 15 residues. Germline V gene lookup returns CDR1 KGHSH and CDR2 LQKENI. Trimming took off 4 bases at V and 5 bases at J, with 15 bases between the two ends. The DNA of the CDR3 is TGTGCCAGCTCACGACTGGTGACTGGGAACAATGAGCAGTTCTTC. The encoded protein is CASSRLVTGNNEQFF.

This clonotype was observed a handful of times. CDR3 sequence: CSATGTSTGELFF. The CDR3 nucleotides read TGCAGTGCAACCGGGACTAGCACCGGGGAGCTGTTTTTT. This chain joins TRBV20-1 and TRBJ2-2; 8 nucleotides agree with TRBD2. This CDR3 is built from 13 residues. V trimming: 6 bases; J trimming: 4 bases; junction bases outside the gene matches: 4. Germline V gene lookup returns CDR1 DFQATT and CDR2 SNEGSKA (reference sequence).

J is TRBJ1-2 and V is TRBV12-3 or TRBV12-4; D unclear. V gave up 4 bases and J gave up 4 bases, with 16 bases separating them. The CDR3 runs to 15 residues. The CDR3 here is CASSSPSPFRYGYTF. The CDR3 coding sequence is TGTGCCAGCAGTTCCCCGTCACCATTTCGCTATGGCTACACCTTC.

V gene TRBV6-1 combines with J gene TRBJ2-5, with 8 bases fitting TRBD2. The junction had 11 bases not matched to a gene; V was cut back by 4 bases and J by 1 base. The CDR3 covers 17 residues. Per germline, CDR1 MNHNS and CDR2 SASEGT. CDR3 residues: CASSGPISGKGQETQYF. The CDR3 nucleotides are TGTGCCAGCAGTGGCCCCATTAGCGGGAAAGGCCAAGAGACCCAGTACTTC.

The CDR3 region has the DNA TGTGCCAGCAGCCAAGAGGCCGCCGAAGGGCCGGCCCCCTCGAGAACCTACGAGCAGTACTTC. This codes for CASSQEAAEGPAPSRTYEQYF. This chain links TRBV3-1 with TRBJ2-7; D not resolved. CDR1 is LGHDT and CDR2 is YNNKEL in the germline V gene (reference sequence). The CDR3 is 21 amino acids. V lost 0 bases, J lost 2 bases, and 29 bases lay in between.

This clonotype was observed a few times. The chain recombines TRBV9 with TRBJ1-6, with a possible D match to TRBD1 (5 bases). Per the germline V gene, CDR1 is SGDLS and CDR2 is YYNGEE. Trimming took 0 bases from V and 11 from J, leaving 15 bases between them. This CDR3 contains 15 residues. The CDR3 nucleotides read TGTGCCAGCAGCGTAGCGGGGACCGAGAATCCACCCCTCCACTTT. This gives the protein CASSVAGTENPPLHF.

V is TRBV5-1 and J is TRBJ2-5; D gene ambiguous. Trimming cost V 4 bases and J 2 bases, with 12 bases left between them. This CDR3 contains 14 residues. CDR1 and CDR2 from the germline V gene are SGHRS and YFSETQ. The CDR3: CASSTASVQETQYF. The CDR3 nucleotides read TGCGCCAGCAGCACGGCTTCTGTTCAAGAGACCCAGTACTTC.

For the CDR3, the DNA is TGTGCCAGCACCCCGGGACAAAGCAATCAGCCCCAGCATTTT. Residues: CASTPGQSNQPQHF. The rearrangement joins TRBV28 to TRBJ1-5; tentative D call: TRBD1 (6 bases). From germline, CDR1 is MDHEN and CDR2 SYDVKM. With 7 bases removed from V and 1 base from J, the gap between germline ends came to 11 bases. CDR3 size: 14 residues.

The V call is TRBV28, the J call TRBJ1-5; D is perhaps TRBD1 (5 bases). Trimming took off 0 bases at V and 7 bases at J, with 10 bases between the two ends. The CDR3 contains 14 residues. Germline-derived CDR1 and CDR2 are MDHEN and SYDVKM. In nucleotides, the CDR3 is TGTGCCAGCAGTTTATGGGGGACGCGACAGCCCCAGCATTTT. Translation: CASSLWGTRQPQHF.

The chain is built from TRBV6-1 and TRBJ2-6; D not resolved. The germline V gene has CDR1 MNHNS and CDR2 SASEGT. The CDR3 has 16 amino acids. V lost 5 bases, J lost 0 bases, and 11 bases lay in between. This chain's CDR3 is CASSPGRNSGANVLTF. DNA of the CDR3: TGTGCCAGCAGTCCAGGACGGAACTCTGGGGCCAACGTCCTGACTTTC.

This clonotype was detected many times. The chain has TRBV5-1 and TRBJ2-3, with 14 bases fitting TRBD2. CDR1 and CDR2 from the germline V gene are SGHRS and YFSETQ. The V segment lost 4 bases and the J segment 6 bases; nucleotides outside the gene matches: 10. The CDR3 contains 17 residues. The CDR3 DNA follows: TGCGCCAGCAGCCAAGGACTAGCGGGGGGCCGACCTGATACGCAGTATTTT. This sequence encodes CASSQGLAGGRPDTQYF.

This clonotype has only a few counts. This sequence joins TRBV3-1 and TRBJ2-7; 8 bases are shared with TRBD1. Germline CDR1 reads LGHDT; CDR2 reads YNNKEL (reference sequence). With 3 bases clipped from V and 2 bases from J, the junction kept 9 bases outside the gene matches. This CDR3 contains 16 residues. CDR3 nucleotides: TGTGCCAGCAGCCAGACCGGGACAGGCCATACCTACGAGCAGTACTTC. Protein product: CASSQTGTGHTYEQYF.

This clonotype was recorded a few times. The chain couples TRBV2 to TRBJ1-2; TRBD1 matches at 7 bases. The V segment lost 4 bases and the J segment 6 bases; nucleotides outside the gene matches: 8. The CDR3 covers 14 residues. Germline V lookup: CDR1 SNHLY, CDR2 FYNNEI. The CDR3: CASSGLEGADGYTF. The CDR3 DNA is TGTGCCAGCAGTGGGTTGGAGGGGGCGGATGGCTACACCTTC. Filled out from reference TRBV2 and TRBJ1-2, the complete variable domain reads EPEVTQTPSHQVTQMGQEVILRCVPISNHLYFYWYRQILGQKVEFLVSFYNNEISEKSEIFDDQFSVERPDGSNFTLKIRSTKLEDSAMYFCASSGLEGADGYTFGSGTRLTVV.

This clonotype showed up just a few times. V is TRBV14 and J is TRBJ2-1; D is unresolved. The germline V gene has CDR1 SGHDN and CDR2 FVKESK. This CDR3 is 14 amino acids long. V shed 1 base and J shed 2 bases, with 6 bases lying between them. CDR3 protein: CASSQAGAYNEQFF. The CDR3, as DNA: TGTGCCAGCAGCCAAGCTGGGGCCTACAATGAGCAGTTCTTC.

Only a few counts were recorded for this clonotype. This sequence joins TRBV24-1 and TRBJ2-5; D is unresolved. Trimming shortened V by 5 bases and J by 5 bases, and 8 bases separated the two germline ends. The CDR3 loop spans 12 amino acids. CDR1 is KGHDR and CDR2 is SFDVKD in the germline V gene. The CDR3 protein is CATSAGDETQYF. For the CDR3, the DNA is TGTGCCACCAGTGCAGGTGACGAGACCCAGTACTTC.

Concerning this clonotype: The germline gene is not matched at one end of the junction; a read error may be the cause. The gene calls are TRBV20-1 and TRBJ1-5; 8 positions match TRBD1. This CDR3 is built from 13 residues. The germline CDR1 and CDR2 sequences are DFQATT and SNEGSKA (reference sequence). CDR3 loop: CSASQGADQPQHF. The CDR3 DNA follows: TGCAGTGCATCTCAGGGGGCAGACCAGCCCCAGCACTTT.

This rearrangement joins TRBV18 to TRBJ2-7; D is unresolved. Germline V gene lookup returns CDR1 KGHSH and CDR2 LQKENI. V was shortened by 5 bases and J by 2 bases, with 7 bases between the two germline ends. The CDR3 loop spans 12 amino acids. DNA for the CDR3: TGTGCCAGCTCAATATTACCCTACGAGCAGTACTTC. This gives the protein CASSILPYEQYF.

This rearrangement joins TRBV27 to TRBJ1-2; maybe TRBD1 (5 bases). V was pared by 5 bases and J by 4 bases, with 14 bases between. The CDR3 is made up of 14 amino acids. Germline V gene data show CDR1 as MNHEY and CDR2 as SMNVEV (reference sequence). The CDR3 sequence: CASSRGGPIYGYTF. CDR3 bases: TGTGCCAGCAGTCGCGGGGGACCAATCTATGGCTACACCTTC.

The chain carries TRBV5-4 and TRBJ1-2; D call uncertain. The CDR3 is made up of 13 amino acids. Per the germline V gene, CDR1 is SGHNT and CDR2 is YYREEE (reference sequence). Trimming shortened V by 2 bases and J by 9 bases, and 14 bases separated the two germline ends. CDR3 coding DNA: TGTGCCAGCAGCTTTTTGGGAGTTAGGCGCTACACCTTC. This codes for CASSFLGVRRYTF.

The table lists this clonotype with many counts. This rearrangement joins TRBV20-1 to TRBJ2-5, with 7 bases matching TRBD2. The CDR3 is 13 residues long. Germline trimming cut 1 base from V and 2 bases from J; bases unmatched to any gene: 1. CDR1 DFQATT and CDR2 SNEGSKA come from the germline V gene (reference sequence). CDR3 amino acids: CSARAGGQETQYF. CDR3 coding DNA: TGCAGTGCTAGAGCGGGAGGACAAGAGACCCAGTACTTC.

The chain links TRBV7-2 to TRBJ2-5; tentatively, D is TRBD1 (5 bases). Per germline, CDR1 SGHTA and CDR2 FQGNSA. V lost 1 base to trimming and J lost 4 bases, with 19 bases between them. The CDR3 has 17 residues. CDR3 in DNA: TGTGCCAGCAGCTTAGATGGTCAGGGTCTAGTTCGAGAGACCCAGTACTTC. Residues: CASSLDGQGLVRETQYF.

The chain combines TRBV9 with TRBJ2-5; 8 nucleotides align to TRBD1. CDR3 length: 16 residues. The V gene end was trimmed by 0 bases and the J gene end by 11 bases; junction bases not matched to a gene: 15. Germline assignment: CDR1 SGDLS and CDR2 YYNGEE. The CDR3 bases are TGTGCCAGCAGCGTAGCGGGCGGACAGGGCGAGTACGGGCAGTACTTC. It specifies CASSVAGGQGEYGQYF.

The chain couples TRBV20-1 to TRBJ1-5; possibly TRBD1 for D (5 bases). Germline values: CDR1 DFQATT, CDR2 SNEGSKA (reference sequence). V gave up 2 bases and J gave up 6 bases, with 17 bases separating them. The CDR3 sequence is 15 residues long. The CDR3 is CSARPPGRGVQPQHF. The CDR3, as DNA: TGCAGTGCTAGACCACCCGGGAGGGGAGTTCAGCCCCAGCATTTT.

As to this clonotype: The junction differs from germline at one of its ends, possibly a read error. This sequence joins TRBV4-1 and TRBJ2-1, with D possibly TRBD1 on 5 matching bases. The CDR3 is made up of 15 amino acids. CDR1 MGHRA and CDR2 YSYEKL come from the germline V gene. CDR3 protein: CASNQSRGFYNEQFF. The DNA of the CDR3 is TGCGCCAGCAACCAATCAAGGGGATTCTACAATGAGCAGTTCTTC.

The chain combines TRBV3-1 with TRBJ2-3; weak D call: TRBD2 (6 bases). Germline-derived CDR1 and CDR2 are LGHDT and YNNKEL (reference sequence). The CDR3 is 15 residues long. Trimming removed 3 bases from V and 2 bases from J, with 12 bases in between. CDR3 region: CASSQRSGPTDTQYF. In DNA form, the CDR3 reads TGTGCCAGCAGCCAGAGAAGCGGGCCCACAGATACGCAGTATTTT.